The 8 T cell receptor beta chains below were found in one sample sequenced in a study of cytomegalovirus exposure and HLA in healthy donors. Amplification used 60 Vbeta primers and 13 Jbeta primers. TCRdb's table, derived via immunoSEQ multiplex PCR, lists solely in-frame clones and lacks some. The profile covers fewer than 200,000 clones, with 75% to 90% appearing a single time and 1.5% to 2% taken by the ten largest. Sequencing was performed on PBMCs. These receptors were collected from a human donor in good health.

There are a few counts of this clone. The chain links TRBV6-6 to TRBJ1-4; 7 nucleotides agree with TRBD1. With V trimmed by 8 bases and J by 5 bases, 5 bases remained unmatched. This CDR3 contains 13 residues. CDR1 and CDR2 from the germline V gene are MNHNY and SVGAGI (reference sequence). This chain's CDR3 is CASWTGLNEKLFF. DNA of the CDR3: TGTGCCAGCTGGACAGGCCTAAATGAAAAACTGTTTTTT.

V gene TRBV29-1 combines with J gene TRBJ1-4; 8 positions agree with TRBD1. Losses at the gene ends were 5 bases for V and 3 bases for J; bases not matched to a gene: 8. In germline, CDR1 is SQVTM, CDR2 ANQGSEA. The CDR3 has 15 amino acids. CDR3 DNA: TGCAGCGTTCTGACAGGGGAGCTAGCTAATGAAAAACTGTTTTTT. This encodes CSVLTGELANEKLFF.

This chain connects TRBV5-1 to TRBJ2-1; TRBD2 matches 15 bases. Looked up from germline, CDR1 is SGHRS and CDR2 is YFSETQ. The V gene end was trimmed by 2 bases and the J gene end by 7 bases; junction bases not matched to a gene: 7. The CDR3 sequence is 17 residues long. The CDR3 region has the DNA TGCGCCAGCAGCTTTGGACTAGCGGGGGGGGGCTGGAATGAGCAGTTCTTC. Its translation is CASSFGLAGGGWNEQFF.

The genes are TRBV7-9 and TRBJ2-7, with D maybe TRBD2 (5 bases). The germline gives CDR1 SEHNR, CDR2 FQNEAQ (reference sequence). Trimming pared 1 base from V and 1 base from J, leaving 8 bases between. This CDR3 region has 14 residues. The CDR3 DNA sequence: TGTGCCAGCAGCTTAGAGTCGGGGTCCTACGAGCAGTACTTC. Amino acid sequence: CASSLESGSYEQYF.

The chain's CDR3 is CASSFPGAGLYEQYF. Written as DNA, the CDR3 is TGTGCCAGCAGCTTCCCAGGGGCCGGCCTCTACGAGCAGTACTTC. J is TRBJ2-7 and V is TRBV7-2; perhaps TRBD1 as D (6 bases). The germline V gene has CDR1 SGHTA and CDR2 FQGNSA. V was trimmed by 3 bases and J by 3 bases, leaving 15 bases between them. There are 15 residues in the CDR3. Supplemented by reference TRBV7-2 and TRBJ2-7, the full variable domain reads GAGVSQSPSNKVTEKGKDVELRCDPISGHTALYWYRQSLGQGLEFLIYFQGNSAPDKSGLPSDRFSAERTGGSVSTLTIQRTQQEDSAVYLCASSFPGAGLYEQYFGPGTRLTVT.

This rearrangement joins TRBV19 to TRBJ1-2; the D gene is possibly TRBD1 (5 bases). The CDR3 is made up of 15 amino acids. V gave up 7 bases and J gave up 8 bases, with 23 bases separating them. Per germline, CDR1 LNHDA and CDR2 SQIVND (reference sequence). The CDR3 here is CASKVDTGTRRGYTF. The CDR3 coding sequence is TGTGCCAGTAAAGTTGACACAGGCACCAGACGGGGCTACACCTTC. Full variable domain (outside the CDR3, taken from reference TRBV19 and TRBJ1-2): DGGITQSPKYLFRKEGQNVTLSCEQNLNHDAMYWYRQDPGQGLRLIYYSQIVNDFQKGDIAEGYSVSREKKESFPLTVTSAQKNPTAFYLCASKVDTGTRRGYTFGSGTRLTVV.

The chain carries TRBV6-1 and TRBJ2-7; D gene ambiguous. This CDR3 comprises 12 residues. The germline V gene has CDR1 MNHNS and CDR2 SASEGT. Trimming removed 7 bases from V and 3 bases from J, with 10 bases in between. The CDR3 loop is CASTLADYEQYF. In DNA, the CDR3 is TGTGCCAGCACTTTAGCAGACTACGAGCAGTACTTC.

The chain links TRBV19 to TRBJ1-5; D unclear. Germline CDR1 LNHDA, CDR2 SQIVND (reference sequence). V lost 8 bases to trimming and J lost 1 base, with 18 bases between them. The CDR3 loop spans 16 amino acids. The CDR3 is CASSPGSYGSNQPQHF. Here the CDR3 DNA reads TGTGCCAGTTCCCCCGGGTCGTATGGGAGCAATCAGCCCCAGCATTTT. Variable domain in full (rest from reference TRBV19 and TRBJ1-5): DGGITQSPKYLFRKEGQNVTLSCEQNLNHDAMYWYRQDPGQGLRLIYYSQIVNDFQKGDIAEGYSVSREKKESFPLTVTSAQKNPTAFYLCASSPGSYGSNQPQHFGDGTRLSIL.